This TCR beta chain is drawn from a study of cytomegalovirus exposure and HLA in healthy donors. Researchers ran the PCR with 60 Vbeta and 13 Jbeta primers. Method: immunoSEQ multiplex PCR; TCRdb's copy keeps in-frame clones and lacks some. This sample has 200,000 or so clones, with over 75% found just once. This clone was observed a single time. Its antigen remains unknown. Other nucleotide sequences from this sample produce the same CDR3. The CDR3 runs 14 residues. CDR1 is MDHEN and CDR2 is SYDVKM in the germline V gene. The trim removed 5 bases at V and 3 bases at J, leaving 5 bases unmatched. Study-wide findings and caveats: Analysis was performed later, and it showed HLA-associated TCR beta chains to be more clonally expanded than equally common others.

Sequenced input: PBMCs. The chain links TRBV28 to TRBJ2-7; 9 bases match TRBD1. The receptor was isolated from a man younger than 35 in good health and CMV-seronegative. The CDR3 region is CASSPRGQGYEQYF. The CDR3 nucleotides read TGTGCCAGCAGTCCAAGGGGACAGGGCTACGAGCAGTACTTC.